This T cell receptor (beta chain) was observed in a study of glioma-infiltrating T cells after dendritic cell vaccination. Study background: Patients had newly diagnosed or recurrent glioblastoma and received dendritic cell vaccines.

PBMC sampling occurred before vaccination, two weeks after the third dose, and at progression. Amplification used 60 V beta primers and 13 J beta primers. TCRdb's copy holds only in-frame clones and misses some; the assay was immunoSEQ multiplex PCR. The profile shows about 21,000 clones, approximately 85% of them singletons. Germline CDR1 SGHRS, CDR2 YFSETQ. This CDR3 region has 18 residues. After removal of 0 bases from V and 4 bases from J, the junction contained 10 bases not matched to a gene. A note on this clone: What it binds is unknown.

Study-level findings and limits: TCR clonality showed no direct relationship with survival.

The genes are TRBV5-1 and TRBJ2-1, with 10 bases lining up with TRBD2. Material: blood, obtained before dendritic cell vaccination. This TCR came from a human donor with glioblastoma. CDR3 nucleotides: TGCGCCAGCAGCTTGGGGATAGCGGGAGGACAAATATACAATGAGCAGTTCTTC. Its translation is CASSLGIAGGQIYNEQFF.